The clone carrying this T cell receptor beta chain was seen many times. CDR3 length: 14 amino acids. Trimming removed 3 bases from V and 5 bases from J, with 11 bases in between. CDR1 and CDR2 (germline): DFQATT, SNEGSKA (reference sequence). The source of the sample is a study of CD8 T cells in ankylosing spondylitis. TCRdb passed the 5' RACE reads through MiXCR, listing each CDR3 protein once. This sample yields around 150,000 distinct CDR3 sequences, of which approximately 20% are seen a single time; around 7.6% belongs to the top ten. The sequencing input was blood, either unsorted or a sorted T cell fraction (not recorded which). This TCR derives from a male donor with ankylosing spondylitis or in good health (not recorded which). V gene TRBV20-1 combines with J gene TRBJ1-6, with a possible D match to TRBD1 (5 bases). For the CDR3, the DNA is TGCAGTGCTAGGGCAGACAGCGATAATTCACCCCTCCACTTT. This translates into CSARADSDNSPLHF.